These 8 T cell receptor beta chains were sequenced from one sample in a study of Tregs in tolerant kidney transplant recipients. Assay: immunoSEQ multiplex PCR; the TCRdb copy retains only in-frame clones and omits some. This sample carries 110,000 or so clones, around 94% of them seen once, and the ten largest clones take roughly 0.61%. The source material was CD4+ T cells from blood. The receptors were gathered from a human donor in good health.

As regards this clone: Its ends do not fully match the called genes, so a read error is possible. The sample carries other DNA sequences with the same CDR3. This chain links TRBV7-9 with TRBJ1-1; 7 bases fit TRBD1. This CDR3 is 15 amino acids long. Germline values: CDR1 SEHNR, CDR2 FQNEAQ (reference sequence). The CDR3 loop reads CASSLISTGKLEAFF. In nucleotides, the CDR3 is TGTGCCAGCAGCTTAATTTCGACAGGGAAACTTGAAGCCTTCTTT. The full variable domain, with the rest looked up from reference TRBV7-9 and TRBJ1-1, is DTGVSQNPRHKITKRGQNVTFRCDPISEHNRLYWYRQTLGQGPEFLTYFQNEAQLEKSRLLSDRFSAERPKGSFSTLEIQRTEQGDSAMYLCASSLISTGKLEAFFGQGTRLTVV.

The chain has TRBV5-8 and TRBJ2-7; TRBD1 aligns across 7 bases. Losses at the gene ends were 1 base for V and 10 bases for J; bases not matched to a gene: 17. Germline CDR1 and CDR2: SGHTS and YDEGEE. This CDR3 is 16 amino acids long. The DNA for the CDR3 is TGTGCCAGCAGCTTGTCCATATCGGACAGGAGTATGTACCAGTACTTC. Amino acid sequence: CASSLSISDRSMYQYF.

This sequence joins TRBV4-2 and TRBJ2-3; TRBD2 matches at 12 bases. V was clipped by 3 bases and J by 4 bases; unmatched bases: 5. Germline V gene data show CDR1 as LGHNA and CDR2 as YNFKEQ. The CDR3 is made up of 16 amino acids. The CDR3 region is CASSQDLAGGPDTQYF. The CDR3 region has the DNA TGTGCCAGCAGCCAGGATCTAGCGGGGGGGCCAGATACGCAGTATTTT.

CDR3 sequence (DNA): TGCGCCAGCAGCCAAGAAGTCAACCAAGAGACCCAGTACTTC. As protein: CASSQEVNQETQYF. The chain links TRBV4-1 to TRBJ2-5; D unresolved. Germline V gene lookup returns CDR1 MGHRA and CDR2 YSYEKL. The CDR3 spans 14 residues. Trimming left V 0 bases short and J 0 bases short, with 5 bases between.

The chain employs TRBV9 and TRBJ2-1; D is uncertain. With 4 bases removed from V and 1 base from J, the gap between germline ends came to 12 bases. The germline V gene encodes CDR1 SGDLS and CDR2 YYNGEE. The CDR3 is 15 residues long. CDR3 DNA: TGTGCCAGCAGCCCCGATATCGGGTCCTACAATGAGCAGTTCTTC. It encodes CASSPDIGSYNEQFF. Full variable domain (rest looked up from reference TRBV9 and TRBJ2-1): DSGVTQTPKHLITATGQRVTLRCSPRSGDLSVYWYQQSLDQGLQFLIQYYNGEERAKGNILERFSAQQFPDLHSELNLSSLELGDSALYFCASSPDIGSYNEQFFGPGTRLTVL.

The V gene is TRBV10-1, the J gene TRBJ1-2; D is uncertain. This CDR3 region has 14 residues. V gave up 2 bases and J gave up 6 bases, with 13 bases separating them. Looked up from germline, CDR1 is WNHNN and CDR2 is SYGVQD (reference sequence). The CDR3 region has the DNA TGCGCCAGCAGTGAGGGCGGCCAGCGGGATGGCTACACCTTC. Amino acid sequence: CASSEGGQRDGYTF.

The rearrangement links TRBV9 to TRBJ2-7, with unresolved D. CDR1 and CDR2 (germline): SGDLS, YYNGEE. The CDR3 extends over 14 amino acids. V gave up 3 bases and J gave up 0 bases, with 10 bases separating them. DNA of the CDR3: TGTGCCAGCAGCGCGGGTGCTAGCTCCTACGAGCAGTACTTC. Its translation: CASSAGASSYEQYF. Filled out from reference TRBV9 and TRBJ2-7, the complete variable domain reads DSGVTQTPKHLITATGQRVTLRCSPRSGDLSVYWYQQSLDQGLQFLIQYYNGEERAKGNILERFSAQQFPDLHSELNLSSLELGDSALYFCASSAGASSYEQYFGPGTRLTVT.

This sequence joins TRBV30 and TRBJ1-2, with a tentative D call TRBD1 (6 bases). Trimming removed 0 bases at V and 8 bases at J, with 13 bases between. This CDR3 is 13 amino acids long. Germline V gives CDR1 GTSNPN, CDR2 SVGIG (reference sequence). CDR3: CAWSVGGVRGYTF. The CDR3 DNA reads as TGTGCCTGGAGTGTAGGGGGAGTGAGGGGCTACACCTTC.